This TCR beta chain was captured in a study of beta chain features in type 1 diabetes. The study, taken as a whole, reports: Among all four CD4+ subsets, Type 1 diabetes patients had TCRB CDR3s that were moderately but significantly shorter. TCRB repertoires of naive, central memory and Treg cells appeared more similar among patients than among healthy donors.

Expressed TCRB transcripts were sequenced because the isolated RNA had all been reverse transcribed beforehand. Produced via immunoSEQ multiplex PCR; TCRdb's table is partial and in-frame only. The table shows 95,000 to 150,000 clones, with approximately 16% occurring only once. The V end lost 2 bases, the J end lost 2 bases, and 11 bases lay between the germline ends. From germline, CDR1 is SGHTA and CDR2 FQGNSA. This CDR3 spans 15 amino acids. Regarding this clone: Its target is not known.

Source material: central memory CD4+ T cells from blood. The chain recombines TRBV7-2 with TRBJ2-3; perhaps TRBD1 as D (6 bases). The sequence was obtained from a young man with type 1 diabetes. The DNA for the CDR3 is TGTGCCAGCAGCTTAATTGGGGGCTACACAGATACGCAGTATTTT. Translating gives CASSLIGGYTDTQYF.